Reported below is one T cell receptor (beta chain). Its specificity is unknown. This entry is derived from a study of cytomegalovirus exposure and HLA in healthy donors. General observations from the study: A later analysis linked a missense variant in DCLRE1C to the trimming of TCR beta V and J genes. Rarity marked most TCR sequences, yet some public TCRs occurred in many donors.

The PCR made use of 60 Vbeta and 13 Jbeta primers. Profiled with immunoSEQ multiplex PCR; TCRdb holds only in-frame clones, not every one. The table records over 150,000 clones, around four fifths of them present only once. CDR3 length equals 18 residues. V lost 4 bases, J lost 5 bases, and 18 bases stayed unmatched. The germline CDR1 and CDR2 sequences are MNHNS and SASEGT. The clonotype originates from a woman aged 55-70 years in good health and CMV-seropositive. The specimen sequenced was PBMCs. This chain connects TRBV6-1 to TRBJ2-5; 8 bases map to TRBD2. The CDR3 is CASSANPSGRLVFETQYF. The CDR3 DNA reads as TGTGCCAGCAGTGCTAACCCTAGCGGGCGATTAGTATTCGAGACCCAGTACTTC.